The sequence of this T cell receptor (beta chain) was determined in a study of cytomegalovirus exposure and HLA in healthy donors. General study findings and limits: The presence/absence work took it that sequencing depth was about the same across donors.

Details on this clone: What it binds is unknown.

The CDR3 covers 15 residues. In germline, CDR1 is SEHNR, CDR2 FQNEAQ (reference sequence). Trimming stripped 1 base from V and 5 bases from J, with 14 bases between. Researchers ran the PCR with 60 Vbeta and 13 Jbeta primers. The table came from immunoSEQ multiplex PCR; TCRdb's copy has only in-frame clones and leaves some out. The sample lists roughly 200,000 clones, 70% to 85% occurring once. The chain has TRBV7-9 and TRBJ1-1, with D hard to call. Sequencing was done on a sample of PBMCs. This TCR derives from a woman in her 30s in good health and CMV-seropositive. For the CDR3, the DNA is TGTGCCAGCAGCTTAGAAGCGGCCGCGGGGACTGAAGCTTTCTTT. This translates into CASSLEAAAGTEAFF.